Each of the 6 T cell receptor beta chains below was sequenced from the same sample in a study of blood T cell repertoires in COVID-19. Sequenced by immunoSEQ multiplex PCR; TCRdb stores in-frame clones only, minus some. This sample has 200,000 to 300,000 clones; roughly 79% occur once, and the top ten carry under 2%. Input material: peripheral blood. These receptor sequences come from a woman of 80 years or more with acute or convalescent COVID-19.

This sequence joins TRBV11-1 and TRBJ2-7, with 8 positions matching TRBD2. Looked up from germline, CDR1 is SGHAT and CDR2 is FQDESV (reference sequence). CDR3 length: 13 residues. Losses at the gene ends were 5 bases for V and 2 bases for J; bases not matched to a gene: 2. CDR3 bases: TGTGCCAGCAGCCGACTAGCGACCTACGAGCAGTACTTC. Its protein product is CASSRLATYEQYF. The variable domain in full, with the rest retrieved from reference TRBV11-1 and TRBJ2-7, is EAEVAQSPRYKITEKSQAVAFWCDPISGHATLYWYRQILGQGPELLVQFQDESVVDDSQLPKDRFSAERLKGVDSTLKIQPAELGDSAMYLCASSRLATYEQYFGPGTRLTVT.

The CDR3 loop reads CASSRGLAGGEYQETQYF. The CDR3, as DNA: TGTGCCAGCTCCCGCGGACTAGCGGGGGGGGAGTACCAAGAGACCCAGTACTTC. This chain joins TRBV18 and TRBJ2-5; TRBD2 agrees at 15 bases. CDR1 and CDR2 from the germline V gene are KGHSH and LQKENI. After removal of 6 bases from V and 0 bases from J, the junction contained 8 bases not matched to a gene. The CDR3 is made up of 18 amino acids.

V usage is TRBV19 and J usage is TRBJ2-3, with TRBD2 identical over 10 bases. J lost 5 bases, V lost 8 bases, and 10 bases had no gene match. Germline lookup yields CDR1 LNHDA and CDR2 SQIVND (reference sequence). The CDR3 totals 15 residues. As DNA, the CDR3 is TGTGCCAGTTGTCCTAGCGGGAGATCTGTAGATACGCAGTATTTT. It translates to CASCPSGRSVDTQYF.

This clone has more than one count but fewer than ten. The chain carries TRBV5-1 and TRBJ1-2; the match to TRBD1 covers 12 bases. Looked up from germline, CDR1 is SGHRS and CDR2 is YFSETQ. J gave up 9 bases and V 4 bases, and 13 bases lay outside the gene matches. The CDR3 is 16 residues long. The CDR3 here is CASSATGTGGGGSYTF. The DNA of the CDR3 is TGCGCCAGCAGCGCCACCGGGACAGGGGGCGGGGGAAGCTACACCTTC. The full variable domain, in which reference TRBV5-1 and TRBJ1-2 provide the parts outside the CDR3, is KAGVTQTPRYLIKTRGQQVTLSCSPISGHRSVSWYQQTPGQGLQFLFEYFSETQRNKGNFPGRFSGRQFSNSRSEMNVSTLELGDSALYLCASSATGTGGGGSYTFGSGTRLTVV.

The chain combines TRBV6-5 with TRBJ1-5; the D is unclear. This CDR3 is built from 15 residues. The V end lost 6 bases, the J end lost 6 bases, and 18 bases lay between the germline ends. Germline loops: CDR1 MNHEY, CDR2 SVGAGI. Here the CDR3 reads CASRVSGLRGQPQHF. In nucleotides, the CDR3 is TGTGCCAGCAGAGTGTCGGGGTTACGTGGTCAGCCCCAGCATTTT.

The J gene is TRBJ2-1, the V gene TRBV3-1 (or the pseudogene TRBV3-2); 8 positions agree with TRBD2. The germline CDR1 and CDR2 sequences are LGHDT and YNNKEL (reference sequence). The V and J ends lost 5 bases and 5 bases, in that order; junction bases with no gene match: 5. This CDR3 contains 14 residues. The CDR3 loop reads CASSSLAGNNEQFF. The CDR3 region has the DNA TGTGCCAGCAGCTCTCTAGCGGGCAACAATGAGCAGTTCTTC.